The entry below gives a single T cell receptor beta chain sequence along with its context. There is no known antigen for this receptor. Within one base of it there is no much larger clone, and no base qualities were kept. This specimen belongs to a study of control samples from healthy donors and cancer patients (dated by TCRdb to the early 2020s). The library was produced with the immunoSEQ multiplex PCR assay. TCRdb carries this immuneACCESS record with in-frame sequences only. Its versions omit some clonotypes, under half of them owing to an unresolved V gene in the studies checked, with the rest unexplained. The sample profile shows about 120,000 clones; about 93% of them were found once. The biggest ten clones account for 2% to 3% of the sample. The sample consisted of blood. This clonotype originated in a man aged 25-45 years in good health.

At the DNA level, the sequence is TGTGCCAGCAGCTTCGCAGAATTAGCTTTCCAGCAGTTCTTC. The encoded protein is CASSFAELAFQQFF. The sequence links TRBV7-9 to TRBJ2-1; the D gene cannot be named for sure. Sequences SEHNR (CDR1) and FQNEAQ (CDR2) are obtained from the germline V gene (reference sequence). The CDR3, cysteine through phenylalanine, is 14 amino acids long. The entry retains the CDR3 DNA only, 42 bases that are in frame from base 1. V gives up 3 bases and J gives up 11 bases, and the segment between their germline ends measures 17 bases. Supplemented by the reference TRBV7-9 and TRBJ2-1 proteins around the CDR3, the complete variable domain is DTGVSQNPRHKITKRGQNVTFRCDPISEHNRLYWYRQTLGQGPEFLTYFQNEAQLEKSRLLSDRFSAERPKGSFSTLEIQRTEQGDSAMYLCASSFAELAFQQFFGPGTRLTVL.